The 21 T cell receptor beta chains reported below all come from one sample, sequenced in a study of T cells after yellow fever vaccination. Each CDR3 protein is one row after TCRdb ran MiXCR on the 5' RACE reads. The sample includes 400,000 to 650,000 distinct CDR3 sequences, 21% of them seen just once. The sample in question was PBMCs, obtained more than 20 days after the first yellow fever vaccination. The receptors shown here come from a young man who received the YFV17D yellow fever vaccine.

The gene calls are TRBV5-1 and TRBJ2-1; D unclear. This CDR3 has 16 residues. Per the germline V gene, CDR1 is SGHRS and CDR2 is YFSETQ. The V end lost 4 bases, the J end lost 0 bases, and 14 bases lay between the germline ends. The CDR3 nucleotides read TGCGCCAGCAGCCGCTTCCAAGGGAACTCCTACAATGAGCAGTTCTTC. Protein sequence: CASSRFQGNSYNEQFF.

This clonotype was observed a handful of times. The CDR3 DNA sequence: TGCAGCGTTGAAGATCGGAGGGAAAGCACTGAAGCTTTCTTT. It yields the protein CSVEDRRESTEAFF. This sequence joins TRBV29-1 and TRBJ1-1; the D is unclear. Between the trimmed V and J ends, which lost 0 bases and 4 bases, there was a span of 12 bases. From germline, CDR1 is SQVTM and CDR2 ANQGSEA. CDR3 length: 14 residues.

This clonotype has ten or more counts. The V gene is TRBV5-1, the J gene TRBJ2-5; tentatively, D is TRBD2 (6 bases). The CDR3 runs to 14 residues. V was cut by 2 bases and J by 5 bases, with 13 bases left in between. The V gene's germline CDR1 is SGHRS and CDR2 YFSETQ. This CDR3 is CASSFRGIEETQYF. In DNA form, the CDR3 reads TGCGCCAGCAGCTTCCGCGGGATTGAGGAGACCCAGTACTTC.

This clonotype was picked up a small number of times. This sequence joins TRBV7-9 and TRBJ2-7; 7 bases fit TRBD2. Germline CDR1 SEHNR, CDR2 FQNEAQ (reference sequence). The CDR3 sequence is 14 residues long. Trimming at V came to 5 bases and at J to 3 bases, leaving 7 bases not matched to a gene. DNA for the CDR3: TGTGCCAGCAGCCCCCCCGGGGGGAACTACGAGCAGTACTTC. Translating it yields CASSPPGGNYEQYF.

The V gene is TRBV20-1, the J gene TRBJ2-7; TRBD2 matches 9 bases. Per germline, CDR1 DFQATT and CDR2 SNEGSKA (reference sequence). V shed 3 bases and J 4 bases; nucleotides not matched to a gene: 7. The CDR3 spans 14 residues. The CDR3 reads CSARIGTSSYEQYF. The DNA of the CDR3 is TGCAGTGCTAGGATTGGGACTAGCAGTTACGAGCAGTACTTC.

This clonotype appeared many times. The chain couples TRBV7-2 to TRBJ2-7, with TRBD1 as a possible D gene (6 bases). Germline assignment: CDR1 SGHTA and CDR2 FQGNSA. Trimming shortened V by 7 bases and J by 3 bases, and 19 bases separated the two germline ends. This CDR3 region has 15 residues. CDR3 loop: CASKLSRGSLYEQYF. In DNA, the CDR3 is TGTGCCAGCAAGCTTAGCAGGGGATCCCTCTACGAGCAGTACTTC. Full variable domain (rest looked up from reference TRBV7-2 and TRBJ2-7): GAGVSQSPSNKVTEKGKDVELRCDPISGHTALYWYRQSLGQGLEFLIYFQGNSAPDKSGLPSDRFSAERTGGSVSTLTIQRTQQEDSAVYLCASKLSRGSLYEQYFGPGTRLTVT.

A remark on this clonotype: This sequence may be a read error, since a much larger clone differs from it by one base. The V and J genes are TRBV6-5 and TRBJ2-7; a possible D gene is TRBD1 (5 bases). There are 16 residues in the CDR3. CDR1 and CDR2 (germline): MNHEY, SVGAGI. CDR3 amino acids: CTSSYSAQGLGYEQYF. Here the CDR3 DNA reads TGTACCAGCAGTTACTCGGCGCAGGGCCTCGGCTACGAGCAGTACTTC.

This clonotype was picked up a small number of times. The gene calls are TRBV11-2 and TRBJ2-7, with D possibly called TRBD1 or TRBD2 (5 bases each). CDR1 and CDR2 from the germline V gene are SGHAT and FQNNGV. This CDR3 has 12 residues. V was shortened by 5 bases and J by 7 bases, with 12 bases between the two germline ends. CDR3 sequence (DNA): TGTGCCAGCAGCACGGGACGAGGTGAGCAGTACTTC. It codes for CASSTGRGEQYF.

The CDR3 sequence is CASRRSPGIRFTEAFF. CDR3 coding DNA: TGTGCCAGCAGACGGTCGCCAGGTATCAGGTTCACTGAAGCTTTCTTT. V is TRBV12-3 or TRBV12-4 and J is TRBJ1-1; no clear D. The V end was cut by 6 bases, the J end by 4 bases, with 21 bases between. This CDR3 has 16 residues.

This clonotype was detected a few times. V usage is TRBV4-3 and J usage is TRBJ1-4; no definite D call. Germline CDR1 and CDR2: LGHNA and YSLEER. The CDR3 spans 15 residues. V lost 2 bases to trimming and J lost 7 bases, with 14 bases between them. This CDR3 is CASSQNGALGEKLFF. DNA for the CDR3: TGCGCCAGCAGCCAAAATGGAGCCCTGGGTGAAAAACTGTTTTTT.

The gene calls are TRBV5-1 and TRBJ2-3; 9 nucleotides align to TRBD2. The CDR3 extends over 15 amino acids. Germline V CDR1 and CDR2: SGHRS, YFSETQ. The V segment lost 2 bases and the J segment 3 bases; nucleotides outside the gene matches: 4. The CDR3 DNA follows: TGCGCCAGCAGCTTTCAGCGGGGGGCTACAGATACGCAGTATTTT. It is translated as CASSFQRGATDTQYF.

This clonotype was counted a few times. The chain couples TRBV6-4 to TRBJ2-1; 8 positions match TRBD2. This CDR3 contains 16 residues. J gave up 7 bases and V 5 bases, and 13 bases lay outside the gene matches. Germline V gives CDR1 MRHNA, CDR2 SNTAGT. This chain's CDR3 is CASSSTPGGPLNEQFF. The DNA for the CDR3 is TGTGCCAGCAGTTCAACCCCGGGGGGGCCTTTGAATGAGCAGTTCTTC.

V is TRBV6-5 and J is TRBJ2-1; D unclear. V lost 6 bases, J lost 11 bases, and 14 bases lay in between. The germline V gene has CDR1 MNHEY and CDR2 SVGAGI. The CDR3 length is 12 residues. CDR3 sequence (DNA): TGTGCCAGCAGAAACGAACAAGAGAAGCAGTTCTTC. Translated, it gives CASRNEQEKQFF.

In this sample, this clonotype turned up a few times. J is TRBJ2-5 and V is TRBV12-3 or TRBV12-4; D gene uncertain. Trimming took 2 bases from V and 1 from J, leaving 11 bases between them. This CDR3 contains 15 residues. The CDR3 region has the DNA TGTGCCAGCAGTTTATGGGCGGACCCCCAAGAGACCCAGTACTTC. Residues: CASSLWADPQETQYF.

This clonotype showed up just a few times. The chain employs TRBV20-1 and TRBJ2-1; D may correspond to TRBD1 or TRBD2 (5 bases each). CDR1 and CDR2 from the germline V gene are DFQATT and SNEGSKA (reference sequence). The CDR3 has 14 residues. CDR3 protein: CSPEGLVSYNEQFF. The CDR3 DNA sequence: TGCAGCCCAGAGGGGTTAGTGTCCTACAATGAGCAGTTCTTC.

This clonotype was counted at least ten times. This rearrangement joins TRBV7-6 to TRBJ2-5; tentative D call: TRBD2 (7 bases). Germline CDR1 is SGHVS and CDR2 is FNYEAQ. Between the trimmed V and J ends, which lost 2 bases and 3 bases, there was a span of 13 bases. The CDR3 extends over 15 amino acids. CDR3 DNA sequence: TGTGCCAGCAGCTTATGGACGGGGGGCGAAGAGACCCAGTACTTC. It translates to CASSLWTGGEETQYF.

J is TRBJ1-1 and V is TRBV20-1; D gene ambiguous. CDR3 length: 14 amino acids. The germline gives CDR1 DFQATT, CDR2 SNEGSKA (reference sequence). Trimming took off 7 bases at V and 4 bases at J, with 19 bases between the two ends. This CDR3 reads CSVARGRPITEAFF. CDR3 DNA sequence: TGCAGTGTTGCACGGGGAAGGCCGATCACTGAAGCTTTCTTT.

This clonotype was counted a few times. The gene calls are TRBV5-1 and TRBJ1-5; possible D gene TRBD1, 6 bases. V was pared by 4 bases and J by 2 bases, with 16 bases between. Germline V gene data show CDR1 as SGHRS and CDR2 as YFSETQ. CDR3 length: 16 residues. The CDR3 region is CASSPGGGLGNQPQHF. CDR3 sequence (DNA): TGCGCCAGCAGCCCTGGGGGGGGCTTGGGCAATCAGCCCCAGCATTTT.

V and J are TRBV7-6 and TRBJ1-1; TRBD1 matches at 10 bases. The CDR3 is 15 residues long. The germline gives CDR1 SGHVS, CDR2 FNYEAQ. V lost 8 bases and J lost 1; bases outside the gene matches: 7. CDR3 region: CASGQGGGQNTEAFF. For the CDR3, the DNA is TGTGCCAGCGGACAGGGGGGAGGACAGAACACTGAAGCTTTCTTT.

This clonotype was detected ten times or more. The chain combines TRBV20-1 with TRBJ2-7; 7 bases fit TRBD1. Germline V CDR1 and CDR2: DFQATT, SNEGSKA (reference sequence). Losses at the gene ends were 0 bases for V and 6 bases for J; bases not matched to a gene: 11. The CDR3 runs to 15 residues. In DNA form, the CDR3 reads TGCAGTGCTAGAGATCTGGGACAGCCGGCCCGCGAGCAGTACTTC. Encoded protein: CSARDLGQPAREQYF.

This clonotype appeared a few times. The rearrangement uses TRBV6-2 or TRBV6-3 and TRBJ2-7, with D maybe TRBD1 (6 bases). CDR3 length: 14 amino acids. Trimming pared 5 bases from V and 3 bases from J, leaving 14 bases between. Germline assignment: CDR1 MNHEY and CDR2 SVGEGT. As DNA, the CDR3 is TGTGCCAGCAGTAAAACCCAGGGGAGCTACGAGCAGTACTTC. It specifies CASSKTQGSYEQYF.